The entry below gives a single T cell receptor (beta chain) sequence along with its context. Per the study methods: Reference gene primer amplification in the assay estimated nucleated cell counts. Profiled with immunoSEQ multiplex PCR; TCRdb holds only in-frame clones, not every one. The DNA gave D and trimming, while V, J and clone size come from that table. The sample carries roughly 200,000 clones, about 81% recorded once. This specimen belongs to a study of blood T cell repertoires in COVID-19. J was trimmed by 6 bases and V by 2 bases; bases with no gene match: 4. Per germline, CDR1 MNHEY and CDR2 SVGEGT. This CDR3 region has 14 residues. Seattle's enrolled individuals joined amid active infection and were then monitored longitudinally.

This receptor was taken from a woman aged 60-70 years with COVID-19, enrolled during active disease. The sequencing input was peripheral blood. The chain is built from TRBV6-2 or TRBV6-3 and TRBJ2-4, with 7 bases matching TRBD2. Here the CDR3 DNA reads TGTGCCAGCAGTTACACTAGCGAGGCAAACATTCAGTACTTC. Translation: CASSYTSEANIQYF.